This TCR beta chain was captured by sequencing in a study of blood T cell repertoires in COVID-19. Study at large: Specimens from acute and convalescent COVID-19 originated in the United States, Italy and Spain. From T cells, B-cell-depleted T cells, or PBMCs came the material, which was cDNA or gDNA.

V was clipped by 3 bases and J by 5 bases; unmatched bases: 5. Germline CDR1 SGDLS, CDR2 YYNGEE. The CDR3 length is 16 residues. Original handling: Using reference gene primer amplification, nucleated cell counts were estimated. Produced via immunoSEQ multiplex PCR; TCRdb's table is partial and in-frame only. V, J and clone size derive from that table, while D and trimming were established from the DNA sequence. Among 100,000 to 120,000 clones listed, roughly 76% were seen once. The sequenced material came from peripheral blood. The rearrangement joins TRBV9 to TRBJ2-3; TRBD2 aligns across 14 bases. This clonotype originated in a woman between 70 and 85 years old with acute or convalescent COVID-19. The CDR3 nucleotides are TGTGCCAGCAGCGCAAGACTAGCGGGAGGGGGAGATACGCAGTATTTT. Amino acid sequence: CASSARLAGGGDTQYF.